The present T cell receptor beta chain was sequenced within a study of blood T cell repertoires in COVID-19. In the study overall: There were acute and convalescent COVID-19 samples, and they came from the United States, Italy and Spain. The cDNA or gDNA used as material had been derived from T cells, B-cell-depleted T cells, or PBMCs.

The length of the CDR3 is 12 residues. Germline V gene sequence: CDR1 SNHLY, CDR2 FYNNEI. V lost 9 bases and J lost 5; bases outside the gene matches: 2. As processed by the authors: Reference gene primer amplification yielded estimated nucleated cell counts. Here immunoSEQ multiplex PCR was the method, and the copy in TCRdb shows in-frame clones only, minus some. The V and J calls and clone size were taken over from that table, and D and trimming were inferred from the DNA. This sample has about 180,000 clones; more than 70% occur once, and the top ten carry 7% to 10%. In Cohort 3, a recovered donor had either two negative PCRs, clearance, or symptom resolution.

The V gene is TRBV2, the J gene TRBJ1-5; 9 nucleotides align to TRBD1. The specimen was PBMCs or T cells enriched from blood (not recorded which). The TCR originated in a woman aged 25 to 45 who had recovered from COVID-19. The CDR3 loop reads CASRTGDQPQHF. CDR3 in DNA: TGTGCCAGTAGGACAGGGGATCAGCCCCAGCATTTT.